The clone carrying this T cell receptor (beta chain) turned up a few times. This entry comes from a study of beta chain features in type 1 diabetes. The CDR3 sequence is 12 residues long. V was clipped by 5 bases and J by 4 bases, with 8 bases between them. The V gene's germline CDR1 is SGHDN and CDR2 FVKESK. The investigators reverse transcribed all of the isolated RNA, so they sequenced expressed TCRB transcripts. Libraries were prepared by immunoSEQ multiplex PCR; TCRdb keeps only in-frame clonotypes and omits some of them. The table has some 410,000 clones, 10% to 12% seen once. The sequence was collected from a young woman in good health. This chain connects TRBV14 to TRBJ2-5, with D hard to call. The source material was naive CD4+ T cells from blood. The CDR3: CASSDPGETQYF. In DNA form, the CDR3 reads TGTGCCAGCAGCGATCCCGGAGAGACCCAGTACTTC.